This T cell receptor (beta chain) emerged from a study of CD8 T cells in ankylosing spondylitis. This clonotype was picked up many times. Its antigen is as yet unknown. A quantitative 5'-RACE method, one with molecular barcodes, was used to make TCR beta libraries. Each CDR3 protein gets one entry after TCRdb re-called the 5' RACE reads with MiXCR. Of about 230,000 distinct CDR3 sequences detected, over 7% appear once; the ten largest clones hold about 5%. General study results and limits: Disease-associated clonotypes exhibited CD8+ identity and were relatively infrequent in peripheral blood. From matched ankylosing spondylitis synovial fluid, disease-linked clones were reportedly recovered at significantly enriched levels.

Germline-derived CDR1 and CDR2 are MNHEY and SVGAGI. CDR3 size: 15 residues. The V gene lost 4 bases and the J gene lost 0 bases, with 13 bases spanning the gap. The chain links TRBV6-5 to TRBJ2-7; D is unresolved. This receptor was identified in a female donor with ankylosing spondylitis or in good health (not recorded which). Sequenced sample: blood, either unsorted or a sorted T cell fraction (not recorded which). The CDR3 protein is CASSLDLSSSYEQYF. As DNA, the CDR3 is TGTGCCAGCAGTTTGGACCTCTCAAGCTCCTACGAGCAGTACTTC.